Presented here are 24 T cell receptor beta chains from one specimen sequenced in a study of T-cell memory formation after mild COVID-19. TCRdb reprocessed the 5' RACE reads via MiXCR and lists one record per CDR3 protein. The table has fewer than 700,000 distinct CDR3 sequences, 15% to 20% seen once. The sequenced sample was PBMCs or a T cell subset sorted from them (not recorded which). These receptors were taken from an adult woman who had mild COVID-19 (a few samples of this study predate the infection). Cell type and time point are not known.

The chain recombines TRBV12-3 or TRBV12-4 with TRBJ2-1, with 14 bases that match TRBD2. Unmatched junction bases numbered 10, after V lost 6 bases and J lost 0 bases. The CDR3 runs to 19 residues. CDR3 nucleotides: TGTGCCAGCAGGGGGGGGGGACTAGCGGGAGTTAGCTCCTACAATGAGCAGTTCTTC. Translating gives CASRGGGLAGVSSYNEQFF.

This clonotype was detected only a few times. The V call is TRBV18, the J call TRBJ2-2; D gene uncertain. This CDR3 contains 14 residues. Trimming cost V 3 bases and J 3 bases, with 8 bases left between them. Germline CDR1 and CDR2: KGHSH and LQKENI. CDR3 residues: CASSPGTDTGELFF. The CDR3 DNA sequence: TGTGCCAGCTCACCCGGAACGGACACCGGGGAGCTGTTTTTT.

This clonotype was detected ten times or more. The chain has TRBV18 and TRBJ2-1; possibly TRBD1 or TRBD2 for D (6 bases each). V dropped 2 bases and J dropped 5 bases, with 25 bases sitting between them. The germline V gene encodes CDR1 KGHSH and CDR2 LQKENI. This CDR3 spans 19 amino acids. The CDR3: CASSPSRSYRVGLHNEQFF. CDR3 bases: TGTGCCAGCTCACCATCACGGTCTTACAGGGTGGGACTCCACAATGAGCAGTTCTTC. Complete variable domain (other parts from reference TRBV18 and TRBJ2-1): NAGVMQNPRHLVRRRGQEARLRCSPMKGHSHVYWYRQLPEEGLKFMVYLQKENIIDESGMPKERFSAEFPKEGPSILRIQQVVRGDSAAYFCASSPSRSYRVGLHNEQFFGPGTRLTVL.

This clonotype occurred a few times. The V gene is TRBV5-1, the J gene TRBJ2-7; 7 positions agree with TRBD1. Germline CDR1 reads SGHRS; CDR2 reads YFSETQ. The CDR3 has 14 amino acids. V gave up 4 bases and J gave up 2 bases; unmatched junction bases: 6. CDR3 DNA sequence: TGCGCCAGCAGCGTCTCGGGACAGACCTACGAGCAGTACTTC. Its protein is CASSVSGQTYEQYF.

The genes are TRBV27 and TRBJ2-2; maybe TRBD1 (6 bases). The CDR3 runs 16 residues. The germline V and J ends were trimmed by 0 bases and 3 bases, with 11 bases remaining between them. Germline V gene sequence: CDR1 MNHEY, CDR2 SMNVEV (reference sequence). CDR3 amino acids: CASSLSYRVYTGELFF. For the CDR3, the DNA is TGTGCCAGCAGTTTATCGTACAGGGTTTACACCGGGGAGCTGTTTTTT.

This clonotype was found many times. This chain joins TRBV7-3 and TRBJ2-7; no firm D call. Germline-derived CDR1 and CDR2 are SGHTA and FQGTGA. The V and J ends lost 4 bases and 1 base respectively, with 5 bases between them. The CDR3 loop spans 12 amino acids. The CDR3 loop is CASSSRSYEQYF. CDR3 bases: TGTGCCAGCAGCTCCCGGTCCTACGAGCAGTACTTC. The whole variable domain, remainder taken from reference TRBV7-3 and TRBJ2-7, is GAGVSQTPSNKVTEKGKYVELRCDPISGHTALYWYRQSLGQGPEFLIYFQGTGAADDSGLPNDRFFAVRPEGSVSTLKIQRTERGDSAVYLCASSSRSYEQYFGPGTRLTVT.

The chain combines TRBV6-5 with TRBJ1-1; D gene uncertain. The CDR3 sequence is 18 residues long. CDR1 is MNHEY, CDR2 SVGAGI, per germline. V lost 3 bases, J lost 0 bases, and 20 bases lay in between. CDR3 sequence: CASSYEFFAGIMNTEAFF. CDR3 DNA sequence: TGTGCCAGCAGTTATGAATTCTTTGCGGGAATTATGAACACTGAAGCTTTCTTT.

V is TRBV5-1 and J is TRBJ2-7; 9 bases match TRBD1. Unmatched junction bases numbered 5, after V lost 4 bases and J lost 0 bases. The CDR3 extends over 15 amino acids. Germline V gene sequence: CDR1 SGHRS, CDR2 YFSETQ. The CDR3 spells CASSQTGGSSYEQYF. Written as DNA, the CDR3 is TGCGCCAGCAGCCAGACAGGGGGAAGCTCCTACGAGCAGTACTTC.

This clonotype has ten or more counts. At one boundary the junction diverges from the germline segment, which might be a read error. V and J are TRBV7-7 and TRBJ2-7, with no clear D. Per the germline V gene, CDR1 is SSHAT and CDR2 is FNYEAQ (reference sequence). CDR3 length: 14 amino acids. As DNA, the CDR3 is TGTGCTAGCAGCCCAGGCCCGGGTTCCTACGAGCAGTACTTC. It yields the protein CASSPGPGSYEQYF.

The chain carries TRBV5-1 and TRBJ2-1; D is ambiguous. CDR3 length equals 14 residues. CDR1 is SGHRS, CDR2 YFSETQ, per germline. Trimming took 5 bases from V and 7 from J, leaving 16 bases between them. The CDR3 DNA reads TGCGCCAGCAGTGACCCGGTGGATGGGAATGAGCAGTTCTTC. This encodes CASSDPVDGNEQFF.

In its sample, this clonotype was seen a few times. The CDR3 DNA is TGTGCCAGCAAGAAAGCAGCGGGGGAGGGCTACGAGCAGTACTTC. It yields the protein CASKKAAGEGYEQYF. V and J are TRBV5-6 and TRBJ2-7; 8 bases map to TRBD2. CDR1 and CDR2 from the germline V gene are SGHDT and YYEEEE. The CDR3 loop spans 15 amino acids. Trimming cost V 6 bases and J 3 bases; bases outside gene matches: 11.

The chain carries TRBV29-1 and TRBJ2-7, with 8 bases that match TRBD2. CDR1 is SQVTM, CDR2 ANQGSEA, per germline. This CDR3 comprises 14 residues. The V segment lost 0 bases and the J segment 3 bases; nucleotides outside the gene matches: 4. The CDR3 nucleotides read TGCAGCGTTGAAGAGACGGGACTAGACTACGAGCAGTACTTC. As protein: CSVEETGLDYEQYF.

V usage is TRBV29-1 and J usage is TRBJ2-2; D is unclear. Trimming took off 4 bases at V and 0 bases at J, with 12 bases between the two ends. The CDR3 runs 15 residues. The germline V gene encodes CDR1 SQVTM and CDR2 ANQGSEA. The DNA for the CDR3 is TGCAGCGTTGTGGTGGACCGCTCGAACACCGGGGAGCTGTTTTTT. Translation gives CSVVVDRSNTGELFF.

This clonotype has only one observation. This rearrangement joins TRBV10-3 to TRBJ1-2, with 9 bases lining up with TRBD1. This CDR3 region has 12 residues. J lost 8 bases, V lost 6 bases, and 4 bases had no gene match. The germline V gene encodes CDR1 ENHRY and CDR2 SYGVKD. DNA for the CDR3: TGTGCCATCAGGGACAGGGGAGAGGGCTACACCTTC. Residues: CAIRDRGEGYTF.

The V and J genes are TRBV20-1 and TRBJ2-3; no clear D gene. Germline-derived CDR1 and CDR2 are DFQATT and SNEGSKA (reference sequence). The V gene lost 1 base and the J gene lost 3 bases, with 11 bases spanning the gap. The length of the CDR3 is 14 residues. The CDR3 DNA reads as TGCAGTGCTAGAGGTGTCCGGCAGACAGATACGCAGTATTTT. This translates into CSARGVRQTDTQYF.

The chain is built from TRBV6-2 or TRBV6-3 and TRBJ2-3, with D tentatively TRBD1 or TRBD2 (5 bases each). The CDR3 spans 14 residues. Germline V gene sequence: CDR1 MNHEY, CDR2 SVGEGT. The V end lost 6 bases, the J end lost 0 bases, and 10 bases lay between the germline ends. For the CDR3, the DNA is TGTGCCAGCAGGGGACCCCAAAGCACAGATACGCAGTATTTT. It yields the protein CASRGPQSTDTQYF.

The chain links TRBV15 to TRBJ2-2; perhaps TRBD2 as D (5 bases). The germline CDR1 and CDR2 sequences are LNHNV and YYDKDF (reference sequence). The ends were cut back, 1 base at V and 4 bases at J, with 10 bases in the middle. The CDR3 has 15 residues. The CDR3 region has the DNA TGTGCCACCAGCAGAGGTGGGGAGATCACCGGGGAGCTGTTTTTT. It encodes CATSRGGEITGELFF.

Ten or more counts support this clonotype. This chain uses TRBV25-1 with TRBJ2-7, with D possibly TRBD1 on 6 matching bases. Trimming took 6 bases from V and 6 from J, leaving 12 bases between them. The CDR3 sequence is 12 residues long. Germline assignment: CDR1 MGHDK and CDR2 SYGVNS. The CDR3 reads CASRQGFREQYF. The DNA for the CDR3 is TGTGCCAGCAGACAGGGATTCCGCGAGCAGTACTTC.

This clonotype was found a few times. This chain uses TRBV24-1 with TRBJ1-1; possibly TRBD1 for D (5 bases). The CDR3 sequence is 13 residues long. Trimming took off 10 bases at V and 1 base at J, with 12 bases between the two ends. Germline CDR1 reads KGHDR; CDR2 reads SFDVKD. CDR3 amino acids: CATNTGPNTEAFF. In DNA form, the CDR3 reads TGTGCCACAAATACAGGACCGAACACTGAAGCTTTCTTT.

This clonotype turned up a few times. V gene TRBV6-6 combines with J gene TRBJ2-7; 8 bases are a match to TRBD1. Germline CDR1 reads MNHNY; CDR2 reads SVGAGI (reference sequence). CDR3 length equals 16 residues. V lost 6 bases and J lost 2; bases outside the gene matches: 12. The CDR3 loop reads CASSYGENRGTYEQYF. CDR3 DNA sequence: TGTGCCAGCAGCTACGGTGAGAACAGGGGGACCTACGAGCAGTACTTC.

V gene TRBV7-9 combines with J gene TRBJ1-2; 7 bases fit TRBD1. Germline CDR1 SEHNR, CDR2 FQNEAQ (reference sequence). Trimming at V came to 5 bases and at J to 8 bases, leaving 5 bases not matched to a gene. This CDR3 has 12 amino acids. The CDR3 DNA is TGTGCCAGCAGCGAAGACAGGGAAGGCTACACCTTC. The encoded protein is CASSEDREGYTF. Full variable domain (missing parts from reference TRBV7-9 and TRBJ1-2): DTGVSQNPRHKITKRGQNVTFRCDPISEHNRLYWYRQTLGQGPEFLTYFQNEAQLEKSRLLSDRFSAERPKGSFSTLEIQRTEQGDSAMYLCASSEDREGYTFGSGTRLTVV.

This clonotype was detected many times. The V call is TRBV11-2, the J call TRBJ2-3; no firm D call. The CDR3 is made up of 14 amino acids. V was pared by 6 bases and J by 2 bases, with 12 bases between. CDR1 SGHAT and CDR2 FQNNGV come from the germline V gene. This CDR3 is CASRNEGLTDTQYF. CDR3 DNA sequence: TGTGCCAGCAGGAACGAAGGGCTCACAGATACGCAGTATTTT.

This clonotype was detected a few times. CDR3 nucleotide sequence: TGTGCCAGCAGTTGGGCCCACAGGGTTGGCTACACCTTC. Its translation: CASSWAHRVGYTF. The chain couples TRBV12-3 or TRBV12-4 to TRBJ1-2, with a possible D match to TRBD1 (6 bases). V lost 4 bases, J lost 7 bases, and 13 bases lay in between. CDR3 size: 13 residues.

This clonotype occurred a few times. The chain employs TRBV20-1 and TRBJ2-3, with D possibly TRBD1 on 5 matching bases. The CDR3 extends over 14 amino acids. Per the germline V gene, CDR1 is DFQATT and CDR2 is SNEGSKA (reference sequence). Trimming left V 0 bases short and J 3 bases short, with 10 bases between. CDR3 in DNA: TGCAGTGCTAGAGATCCAGGGAAGACAGATACGCAGTATTTT. Translating it yields CSARDPGKTDTQYF.